Detailed here is one T cell receptor (beta chain). Its specificity is not known. Treatment: oral pan-JAK inhibitor, 5-10 mg twice daily. Separation by sorting yielded CD4+ and CD8+ T cells from PBMCs. The sequencing template was cDNA reverse transcribed from extracted RNA. Assay used: immunoSEQ multiplex PCR; TCRdb lists only in-frame clones, some missing. The table has under 130,000 clones, about nine tenths seen once. The CDR3 runs 16 residues. V shed 4 bases and J 7 bases; nucleotides not matched to a gene: 12. Germline CDR1 SGHVS, CDR2 FQNEAQ. The data are from a study of CD8+ T cells in alopecia areata. Findings and caveats of the study: Affected scalp, especially in alopecia totalis/universalis, had a higher clonality than normal scalp did. A large proportion of expanded lesional clones were detected persisting in scalp and blood during tofacitinib.

The specimen comprised CD8+ T cells sorted from blood, sampled at roughly week 30, from a patient treated with tofacitinib. The receptor's source is a human donor with alopecia areata. The chain links TRBV7-8 to TRBJ1-4, with 7 bases identical to TRBD1. CDR3 nucleotide sequence: TGTGCCAGCAGCTCCCCACTGCGGGACAGTTCTGAAAAACTGTTTTTT. Its translation: CASSSPLRDSSEKLFF.